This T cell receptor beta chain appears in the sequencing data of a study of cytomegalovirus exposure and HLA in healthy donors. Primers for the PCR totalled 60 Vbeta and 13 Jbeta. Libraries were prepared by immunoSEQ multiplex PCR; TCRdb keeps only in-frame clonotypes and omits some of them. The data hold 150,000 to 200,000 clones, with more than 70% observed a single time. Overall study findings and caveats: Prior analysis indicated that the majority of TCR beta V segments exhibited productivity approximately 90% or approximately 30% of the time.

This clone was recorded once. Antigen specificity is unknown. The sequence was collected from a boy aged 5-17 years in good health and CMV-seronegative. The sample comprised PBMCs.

The CDR3 DNA reads as TGTGCCTGGAGTACCCCTAGCGGGGGACCGTACGAGCAGTACTTC. Its translation: CAWSTPSGGPYEQYF. V gene TRBV30 combines with J gene TRBJ2-7; 10 bases are a match to TRBD2. J lost 4 bases, V lost 2 bases, and 8 bases had no gene match. The CDR3 is 15 residues long. Germline V gives CDR1 GTSNPN, CDR2 SVGIG (reference sequence). The full variable domain, rest sourced from reference TRBV30 and TRBJ2-7, is SQTIHQWPATLVQPVGSPLSLECTVEGTSNPNLYWYRQAAGRGLQLLFYSVGIGQISSEVPQNLSASRPQDRQFILSSKKLLLSDSGFYLCAWSTPSGGPYEQYFGPGTRLTVT.